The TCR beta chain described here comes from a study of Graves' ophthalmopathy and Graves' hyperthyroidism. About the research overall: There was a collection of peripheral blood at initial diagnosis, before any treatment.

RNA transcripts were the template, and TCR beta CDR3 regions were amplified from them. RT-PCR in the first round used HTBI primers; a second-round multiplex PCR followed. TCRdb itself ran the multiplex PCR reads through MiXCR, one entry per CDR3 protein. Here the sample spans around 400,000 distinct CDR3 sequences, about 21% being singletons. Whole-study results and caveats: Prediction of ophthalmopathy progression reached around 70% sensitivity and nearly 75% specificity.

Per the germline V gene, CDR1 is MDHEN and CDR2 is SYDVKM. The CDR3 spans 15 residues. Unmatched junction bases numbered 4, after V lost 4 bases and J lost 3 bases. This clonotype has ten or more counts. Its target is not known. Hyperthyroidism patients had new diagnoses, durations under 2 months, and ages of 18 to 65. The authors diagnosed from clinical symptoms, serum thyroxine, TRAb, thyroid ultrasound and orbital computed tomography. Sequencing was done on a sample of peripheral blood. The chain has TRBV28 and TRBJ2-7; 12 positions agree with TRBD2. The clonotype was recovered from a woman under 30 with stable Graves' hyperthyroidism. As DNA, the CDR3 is TGTGCCAGCAGTTCTCCGGGACTAGCGGGCTACGAGCAGTACTTC. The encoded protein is CASSSPGLAGYEQYF.